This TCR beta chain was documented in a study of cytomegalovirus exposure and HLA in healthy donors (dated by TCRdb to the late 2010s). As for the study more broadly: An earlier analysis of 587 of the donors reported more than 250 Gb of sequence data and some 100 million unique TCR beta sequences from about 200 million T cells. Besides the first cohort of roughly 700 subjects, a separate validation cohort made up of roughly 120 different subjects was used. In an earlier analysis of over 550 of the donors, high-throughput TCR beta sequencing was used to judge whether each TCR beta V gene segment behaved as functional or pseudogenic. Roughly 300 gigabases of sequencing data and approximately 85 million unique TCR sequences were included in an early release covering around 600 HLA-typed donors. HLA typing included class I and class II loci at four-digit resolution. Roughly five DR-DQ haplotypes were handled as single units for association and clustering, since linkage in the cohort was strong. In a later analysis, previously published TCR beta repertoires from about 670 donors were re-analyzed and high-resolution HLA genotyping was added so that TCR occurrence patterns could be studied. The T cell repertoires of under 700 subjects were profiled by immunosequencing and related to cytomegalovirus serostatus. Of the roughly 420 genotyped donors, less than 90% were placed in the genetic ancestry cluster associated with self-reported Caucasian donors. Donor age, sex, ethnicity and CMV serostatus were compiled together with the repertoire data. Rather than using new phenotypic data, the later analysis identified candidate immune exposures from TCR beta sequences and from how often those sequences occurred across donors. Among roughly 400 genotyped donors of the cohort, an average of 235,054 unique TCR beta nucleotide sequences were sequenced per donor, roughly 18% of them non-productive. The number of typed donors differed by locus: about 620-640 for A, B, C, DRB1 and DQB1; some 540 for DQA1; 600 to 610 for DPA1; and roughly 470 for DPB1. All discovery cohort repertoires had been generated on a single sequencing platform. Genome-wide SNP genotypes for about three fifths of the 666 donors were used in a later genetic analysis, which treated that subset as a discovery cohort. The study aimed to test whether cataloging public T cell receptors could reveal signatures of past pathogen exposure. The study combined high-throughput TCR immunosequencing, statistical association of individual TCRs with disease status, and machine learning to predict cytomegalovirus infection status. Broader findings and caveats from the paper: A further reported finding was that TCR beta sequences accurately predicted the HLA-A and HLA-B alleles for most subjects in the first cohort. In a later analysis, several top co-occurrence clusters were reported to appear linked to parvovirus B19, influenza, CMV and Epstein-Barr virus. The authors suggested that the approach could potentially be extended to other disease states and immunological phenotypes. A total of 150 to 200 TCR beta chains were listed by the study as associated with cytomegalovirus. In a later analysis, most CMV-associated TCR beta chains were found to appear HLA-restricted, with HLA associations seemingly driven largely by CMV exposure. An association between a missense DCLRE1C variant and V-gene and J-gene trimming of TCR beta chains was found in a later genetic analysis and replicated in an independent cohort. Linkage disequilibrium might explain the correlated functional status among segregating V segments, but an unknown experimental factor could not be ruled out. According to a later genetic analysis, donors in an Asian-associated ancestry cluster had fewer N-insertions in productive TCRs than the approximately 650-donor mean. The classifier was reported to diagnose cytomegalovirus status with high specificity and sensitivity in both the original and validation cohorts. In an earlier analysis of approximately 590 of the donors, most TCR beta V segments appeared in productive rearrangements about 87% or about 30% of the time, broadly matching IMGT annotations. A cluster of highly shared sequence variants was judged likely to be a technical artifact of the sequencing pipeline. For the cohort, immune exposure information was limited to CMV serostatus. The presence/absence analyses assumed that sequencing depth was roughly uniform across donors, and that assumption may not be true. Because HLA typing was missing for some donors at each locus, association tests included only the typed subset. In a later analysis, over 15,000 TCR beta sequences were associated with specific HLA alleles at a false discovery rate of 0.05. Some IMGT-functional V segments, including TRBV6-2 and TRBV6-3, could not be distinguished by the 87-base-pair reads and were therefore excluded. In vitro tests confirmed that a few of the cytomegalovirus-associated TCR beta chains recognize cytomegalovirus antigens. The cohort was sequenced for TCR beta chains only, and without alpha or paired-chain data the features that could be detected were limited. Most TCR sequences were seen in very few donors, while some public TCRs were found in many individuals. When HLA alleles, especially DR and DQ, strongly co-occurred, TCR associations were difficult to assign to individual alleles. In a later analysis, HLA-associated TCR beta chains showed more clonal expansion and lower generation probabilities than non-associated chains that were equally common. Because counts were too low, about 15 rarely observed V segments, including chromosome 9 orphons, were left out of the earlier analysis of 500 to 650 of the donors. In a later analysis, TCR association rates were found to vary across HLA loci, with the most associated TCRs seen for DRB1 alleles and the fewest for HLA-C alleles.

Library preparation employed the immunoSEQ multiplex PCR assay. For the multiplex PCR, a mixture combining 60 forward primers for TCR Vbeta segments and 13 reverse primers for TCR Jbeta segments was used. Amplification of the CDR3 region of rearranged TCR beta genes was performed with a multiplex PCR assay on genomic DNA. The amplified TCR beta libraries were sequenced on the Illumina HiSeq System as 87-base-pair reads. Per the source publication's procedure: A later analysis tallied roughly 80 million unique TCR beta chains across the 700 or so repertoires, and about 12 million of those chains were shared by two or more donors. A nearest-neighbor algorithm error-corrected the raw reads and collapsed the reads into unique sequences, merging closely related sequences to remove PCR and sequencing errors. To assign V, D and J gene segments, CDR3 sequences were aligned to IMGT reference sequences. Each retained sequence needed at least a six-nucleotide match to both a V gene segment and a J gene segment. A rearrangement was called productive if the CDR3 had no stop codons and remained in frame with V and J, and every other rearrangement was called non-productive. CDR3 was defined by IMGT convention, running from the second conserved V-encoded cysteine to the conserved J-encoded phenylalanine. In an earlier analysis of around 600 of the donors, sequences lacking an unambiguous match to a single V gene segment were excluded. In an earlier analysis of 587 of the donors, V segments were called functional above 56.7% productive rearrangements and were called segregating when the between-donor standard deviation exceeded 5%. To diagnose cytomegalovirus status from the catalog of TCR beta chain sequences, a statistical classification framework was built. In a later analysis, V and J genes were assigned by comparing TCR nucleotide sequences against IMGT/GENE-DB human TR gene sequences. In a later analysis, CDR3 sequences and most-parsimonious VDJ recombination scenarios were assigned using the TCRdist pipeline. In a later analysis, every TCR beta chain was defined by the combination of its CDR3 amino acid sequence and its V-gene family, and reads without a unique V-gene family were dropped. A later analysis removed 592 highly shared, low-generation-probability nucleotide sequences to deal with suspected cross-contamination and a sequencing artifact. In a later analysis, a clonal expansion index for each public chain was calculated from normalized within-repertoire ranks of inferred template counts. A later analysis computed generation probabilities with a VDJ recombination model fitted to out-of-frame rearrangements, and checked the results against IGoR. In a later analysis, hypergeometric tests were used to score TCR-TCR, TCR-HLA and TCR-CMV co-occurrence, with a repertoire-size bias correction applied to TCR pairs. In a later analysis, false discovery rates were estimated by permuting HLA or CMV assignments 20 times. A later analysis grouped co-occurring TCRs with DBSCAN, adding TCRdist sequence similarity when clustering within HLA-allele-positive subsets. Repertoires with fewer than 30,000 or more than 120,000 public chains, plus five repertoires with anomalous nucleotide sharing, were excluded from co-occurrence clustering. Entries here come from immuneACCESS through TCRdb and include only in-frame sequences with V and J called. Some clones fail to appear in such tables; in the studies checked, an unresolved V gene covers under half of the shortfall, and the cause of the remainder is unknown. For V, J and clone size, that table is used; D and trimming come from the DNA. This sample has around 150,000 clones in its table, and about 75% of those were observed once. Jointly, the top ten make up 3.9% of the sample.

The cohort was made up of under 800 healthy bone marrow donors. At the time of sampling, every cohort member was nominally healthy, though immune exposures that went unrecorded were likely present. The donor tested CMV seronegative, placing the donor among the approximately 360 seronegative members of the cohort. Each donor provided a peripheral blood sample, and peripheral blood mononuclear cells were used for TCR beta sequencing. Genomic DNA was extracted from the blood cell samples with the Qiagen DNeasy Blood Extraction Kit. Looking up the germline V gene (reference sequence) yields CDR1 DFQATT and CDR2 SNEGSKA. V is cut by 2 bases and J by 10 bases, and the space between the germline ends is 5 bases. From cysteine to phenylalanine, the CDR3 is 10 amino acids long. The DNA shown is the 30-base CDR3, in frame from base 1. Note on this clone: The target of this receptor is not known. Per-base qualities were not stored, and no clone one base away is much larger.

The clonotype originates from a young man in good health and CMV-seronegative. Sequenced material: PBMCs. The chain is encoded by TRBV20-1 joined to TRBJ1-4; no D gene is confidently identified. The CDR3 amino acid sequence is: CSARSGKLFF. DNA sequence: TGCAGTGCTAGATCCGGAAAACTGTTTTTT.